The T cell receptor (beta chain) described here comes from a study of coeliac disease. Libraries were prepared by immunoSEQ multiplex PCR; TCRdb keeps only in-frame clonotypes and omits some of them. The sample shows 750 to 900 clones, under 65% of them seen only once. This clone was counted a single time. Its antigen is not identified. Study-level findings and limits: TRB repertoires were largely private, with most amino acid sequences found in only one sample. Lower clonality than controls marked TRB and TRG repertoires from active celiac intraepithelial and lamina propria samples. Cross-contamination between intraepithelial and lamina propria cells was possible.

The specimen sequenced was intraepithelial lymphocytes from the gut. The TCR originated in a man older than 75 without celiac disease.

The CDR3 region is CASSEASGRNNEQFF. As DNA, the CDR3 is TGTGCCAGCAGTGAAGCTAGCGGGCGGAACAATGAGCAGTTCTTC. The gene calls are TRBV6-1 and TRBJ2-1; 7 nucleotides match TRBD2. The junction had 4 bases not matched to a gene; V was cut back by 0 bases and J by 5 bases. The germline gives CDR1 MNHNS, CDR2 SASEGT. The CDR3 has 15 residues.